The T cell receptor (beta chain) described here comes from a study of blood T cell repertoires in COVID-19. Trimming removed 5 bases from V and 3 bases from J; junction bases left unmatched: 7. The CDR3 is 15 amino acids. CDR1 and CDR2 from the germline V gene are MNHEY and SVGEGT. The method was immunoSEQ multiplex PCR; TCRdb's version includes in-frame clones alone and lacks a portion of them. This sample carries roughly 49,000 clones, 89% of them seen once, and the ten largest clones take nearly 5%. The TCR originated in a man in his 60s with active COVID-19. Input material: peripheral blood. This rearrangement joins TRBV6-2 or TRBV6-3 to TRBJ2-7; TRBD2 aligns across 10 bases. The CDR3 spells CASSPGLAASYEQYF. In DNA, the CDR3 is TGTGCCAGCAGTCCAGGACTAGCGGCGAGCTACGAGCAGTACTTC.